This section outlines one T cell receptor (beta chain) sequence together with its context. What it binds is unknown. A read error may explain this, as a much larger clone is one base away. This sample stems from a study of Graves' ophthalmopathy and Graves' hyperthyroidism. Germline V gene lookup returns CDR1 SQVTM and CDR2 ANQGSEA. This CDR3 has 12 amino acids. Researchers took RNA transcripts and amplified TCR beta CDR3 regions from them. First-round RT-PCR relied on HTBI primers, and a second-round multiplex PCR came next. TCRdb called the multiplex PCR reads again in MiXCR, with one record for every CDR3 protein. This sample has 660,000 or so distinct CDR3 sequences, with about 41% found just once. General study points: Ophthalmopathy progression cases were predicted by the model with approximately 71% sensitivity and around 72% specificity. In blood appeared most of the expanded thyroid clonotypes whose frequency exceeded 0.001.

Ophthalmopathy donors were characterized by moderate-to-severe activity, CAS of at least 3, NOSPECS of at least 4, and duration under 3 months. The starting material, about 9.5 ml of fresh peripheral blood, provided the PBMCs. Sequenced sample: peripheral blood. This sequence joins TRBV29-1 and TRBJ2-5; no clear D. The receptor comes from an adult man with Graves' ophthalmopathy. Here the CDR3 DNA reads TGCAGCGTTGAGTGGATCCAAGAGACCCAGTGCTTC. Translation gives CSVEWIQETQCF.